This TCR beta chain emerged from a study of blood T cell repertoires in COVID-19. At the level of the study: COVID-19 samples, acute and convalescent, were from the United States, Italy and Spain. T cells, B-cell-depleted T cells, or PBMCs provided the cDNA or gDNA that served as material.

The germline gives CDR1 LNHDA, CDR2 SQIVND (reference sequence). This CDR3 has 14 residues. Trimming took off 5 bases at V and 1 base at J, with 11 bases between the two ends. Source study methods: Reference gene primer amplification gave nucleated cell count estimates. The repertoire was sequenced with immunoSEQ multiplex PCR; TCRdb's copy has only in-frame clones and lacks some. V and J calls and clone size follow that table, whereas D and trimming were derived from the DNA. The data show about 88,000 clones, with more than 70% seen just once and around 3% held by the top ten. This clone was counted a single time.

This clonotype was obtained from a woman of 80 years or more with acute or convalescent COVID-19. The sequencing input was peripheral blood. The chain couples TRBV19 to TRBJ2-5; D remains unclear. The CDR3 region has the DNA TGTGCCAGTAGTCCCCCTGGCTTCCAAGAGACCCAGTACTTC. Translated: CASSPPGFQETQYF.